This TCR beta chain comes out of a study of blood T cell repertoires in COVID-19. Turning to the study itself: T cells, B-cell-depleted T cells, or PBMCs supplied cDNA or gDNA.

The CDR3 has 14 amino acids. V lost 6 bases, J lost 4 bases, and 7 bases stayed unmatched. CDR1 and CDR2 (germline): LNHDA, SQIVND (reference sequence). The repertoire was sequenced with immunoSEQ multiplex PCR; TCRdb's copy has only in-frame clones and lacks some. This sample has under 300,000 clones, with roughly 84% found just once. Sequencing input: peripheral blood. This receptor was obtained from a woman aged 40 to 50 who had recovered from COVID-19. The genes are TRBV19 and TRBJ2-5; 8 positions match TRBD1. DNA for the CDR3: TGTGCCAGTAGCGGACAGGGCTACAGAGAGACCCAGTACTTC. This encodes CASSGQGYRETQYF. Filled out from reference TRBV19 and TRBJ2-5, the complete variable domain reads DGGITQSPKYLFRKEGQNVTLSCEQNLNHDAMYWYRQDPGQGLRLIYYSQIVNDFQKGDIAEGYSVSREKKESFPLTVTSAQKNPTAFYLCASSGQGYRETQYFGPGTRLLVL.